This T cell receptor (beta chain) stems from a study of T cells expressing NK-cell markers. Across the study: Seven HCMV-seropositive donors and one seronegative donor made up the eight sequenced donors. Whole-study findings and limits: The dominant NKG2C+ clonotypes represented roughly 1.0-7.5% of CD8+ T cells in over 5 donors.

With respect to this clonotype: Its antigen is unidentified.

This CDR3 is built from 15 residues. CDR1 is SGHDT and CDR2 is YYEEEE in the germline V gene. Generation of TCR beta cDNA was performed by 5'RACE template switching incorporating UMIs. Following a re-call of the 5' RACE reads, TCRdb has one entry per CDR3 protein and lacks DNA. This listing includes 440,000 or so distinct CDR3 sequences. The receptor comes from a woman aged 18-69 years in good health. V and J are TRBV5-6 and TRBJ2-7; TCRdb returns TRBD1, unconfirmable since there is no DNA. The source material was blood T cells: a sorted CD56 or NKG2C T cell subset, CD4+ or CD8+ T cells, or bulk PBMC T cells (not recorded which). The CDR3 is CASSRPGQAVYEQYF.